This TCR beta chain was captured by sequencing in a study of OX40 agonist ivuxolimab in advanced cancers. About the research overall: Each dose-escalation patient presented with hepatocellular carcinoma, melanoma, renal cell or head and neck cancer. Of mixed ages from 23 to 79 and averaging about 60 years, the group was around 78% male. Patients with prior anti-PD-1, anti-PD-L1 or anti-CTLA-4 therapy were eligible; roughly 41% had some. Study-wide points: There was clonal expansion of CD4+ and CD8+ blood T cells by week 6 at 0.1 to 3.0 mg/kg.

Using immunoSEQ multiplex PCR, the repertoire was profiled, and TCRdb retains in-frame clones only, with some absent. The repertoire holds roughly 100,000 clones, with approximately 90% as singletons. Germline-derived CDR1 and CDR2 are SGHTA and FQGNSA. This CDR3 region has 15 residues. V was clipped by 5 bases and J by 6 bases, with 18 bases between them. A note on this clone: Its matching antigen is unknown.

This chain links TRBV7-2 with TRBJ2-3, with D perhaps being TRBD1 or TRBD2 (5 bases each). The sequence came from an adult with an advanced solid tumor such as melanoma, head and neck, liver or kidney cancer. The material sequenced was CD4+ or CD8+ T cells sorted from blood, taken in a trial of the OX40 agonist ivuxolimab. CDR3 sequence (DNA): TGTGCCAGCAGCCCGAACGGGGCCCAGGTGGATACGCAGTATTTT. Translated: CASSPNGAQVDTQYF.